Each of the 2 T cell receptor beta chains below was sequenced from the same sample in a study of T-cell memory formation after mild COVID-19. TCRdb itself ran the 5' RACE reads through MiXCR, one entry per CDR3 protein. This table holds under 700,000 distinct CDR3 sequences, roughly 22% found once. Sequenced sample: PBMCs or a T cell subset sorted from them (not recorded which). The receptors were gathered from an adult woman who had mild COVID-19 (a few samples of this study predate the infection). Cell type and time point are not known.

This clonotype was recorded many times. J is TRBJ2-7 and V is TRBV5-1; tentatively, D is TRBD1 (5 bases). CDR3 size: 13 residues. V was shortened by 4 bases and J by 0 bases, with 8 bases between the two germline ends. Germline V gene lookup returns CDR1 SGHRS and CDR2 YFSETQ. The CDR3 loop reads CASSTGFSYEQYF. The CDR3 DNA reads as TGCGCCAGCAGCACAGGATTCTCCTACGAGCAGTACTTC.

This clonotype was found a few times. The chain carries TRBV7-9 and TRBJ2-7; perhaps TRBD1 as D (6 bases). The V end lost 4 bases, the J end lost 6 bases, and 19 bases lay between the germline ends. This CDR3 has 15 residues. Germline V CDR1 and CDR2: SEHNR, FQNEAQ (reference sequence). The CDR3: CASSSGQRIFPEQYF. The CDR3, as DNA: TGTGCCAGCAGCTCCGGACAGCGAATATTCCCCGAGCAGTACTTC.